Below, 15 T cell receptor beta chains from the same sample are listed, as sequenced in a study of glioma-infiltrating T cells. TCR alpha and beta CDR3 regions were amplified from RNA using iRepertoire nested multiplex PCR. Each CDR3 protein gets one entry after TCRdb re-called the multiplex PCR reads with MiXCR. This sample has 160,000 or so distinct CDR3 sequences; under 55% occur once, and the top ten carry around 5.3%. Input material: glioma tissue, nonneoplastic brain tissue, or PBMCs (not recorded which). The receptors were gathered from a human donor with low-grade glioma or glioblastoma, undergoing nonglioma brain surgery, or in good health (not recorded which).

V gene TRBV12-3 or TRBV12-4 combines with J gene TRBJ2-5; the match to TRBD1 covers 8 bases. The CDR3 consists of 15 residues. Trimming cost V 10 bases and J 2 bases; bases outside gene matches: 12. CDR3 in amino acids: CAMRDRGRGQETQYF. CDR3 nucleotide sequence: TGTGCCATGAGAGACAGGGGCCGGGGGCAAGAGACCCAGTACTTC.

The genes are TRBV7-9 and TRBJ2-7; 9 positions match TRBD1. The ends lost 10 bases at V and 3 bases at J; junction bases unmatched: 4. The V gene's germline CDR1 is SEHNR and CDR2 FQNEAQ (reference sequence). The CDR3 runs 12 residues. The chain's CDR3 is CAIGTGLYEQYF. Written as DNA, the CDR3 is TGTGCCATTGGGACAGGGCTCTACGAGCAGTACTTC.

The chain is built from TRBV6-2 or TRBV6-3 and TRBJ2-1, with 9 bases fitting TRBD2. The CDR3 is made up of 13 amino acids. Unmatched junction bases numbered 8, after V lost 2 bases and J lost 15 bases. Germline-derived CDR1 and CDR2 are MNHEY and SVGEGT. The CDR3 here is CASSYGLAGLRFF. The CDR3 DNA follows: TGTGCCAGCAGTTACGGGCTAGCGGGGCTCCGGTTCTTC.

The sample holds many counts of this clonotype. The V gene is TRBV28, the J gene TRBJ2-1, with D perhaps matching TRBD1 or TRBD2 (5 bases each). Looked up from germline, CDR1 is MDHEN and CDR2 is SYDVKM. V was cut by 7 bases and J by 0 bases, with 13 bases left in between. The CDR3 length is 15 residues. The CDR3: CASNPGAPSYNEQFF. CDR3 bases: TGTGCCAGCAACCCCGGGGCCCCCTCCTACAATGAGCAGTTCTTC. Based on the CDR3 plus reference TRBV28 and TRBJ2-1, the full variable domain is DVKVTQSSRYLVKRTGEKVFLECVQDMDHENMFWYRQDPGLGLRLIYFSYDVKMKEKGDIPEGYSVSREKKERFSLILESASTNQTSMYLCASNPGAPSYNEQFFGPGTRLTVL.

Regarding this clonotype: This may stem from a read error, because a much larger clone lies one nucleotide away. This chain connects TRBV28 to TRBJ2-1, with D tentatively TRBD2 (6 bases). The germline gives CDR1 MDHEN, CDR2 SYDVKM. The length of the CDR3 is 15 residues. CDR3 residues: CASSPDYPSYNEKFF. The CDR3 bases are TGTGCCAGCAGCCCGGACTACCCATCCTACAATGAGAAGTTCTTC.

The chain employs TRBV28 and TRBJ2-3, with TRBD1 matching over 9 bases. The CDR3 loop spans 15 amino acids. CDR1 MDHEN and CDR2 SYDVKM come from the germline V gene. The V segment lost 5 bases and the J segment 5 bases; nucleotides outside the gene matches: 8. The CDR3 DNA is TGTGCCAGCAGTCAGCCGGGACAGGGTCAAGATACGCAGTATTTT. It is translated as CASSQPGQGQDTQYF. The complete variable domain, with remaining parts taken from reference TRBV28 and TRBJ2-3, reads DVKVTQSSRYLVKRTGEKVFLECVQDMDHENMFWYRQDPGLGLRLIYFSYDVKMKEKGDIPEGYSVSREKKERFSLILESASTNQTSMYLCASSQPGQGQDTQYFGPGTRLTVL.

Of note for this clonotype: A much larger clone sits a single nucleotide away, making a read error possible. V usage is TRBV20-1 and J usage is TRBJ2-7; 12 positions agree with TRBD2. Germline V lookup: CDR1 DFQATT, CDR2 SNEGSKA (reference sequence). The CDR3 length is 15 residues. Unmatched junction bases numbered 15, after V lost 5 bases and J lost 10 bases. The CDR3 loop is CSAPMTSGSDSCQYF. The CDR3, as DNA: TGCAGTGCTCCAATGACTAGCGGGAGCGATTCGTGCCAGTACTTC.

In this sample, this clonotype turned up many times. The V and J genes are TRBV28 and TRBJ2-1; D is undetermined. CDR1 is MDHEN and CDR2 is SYDVKM in the germline V gene. The ends were cut back, 4 bases at V and 9 bases at J, with 22 bases in the middle. The CDR3 has 16 residues. CDR3 region: CASSSASPIPLSEQFF. CDR3 bases: TGTGCCAGCAGTTCGGCTTCCCCAATCCCCCTTAGTGAGCAGTTCTTC.

This clonotype was seen only once. A read error is likely, as this CDR3 ends without the conserved phenylalanine or tryptophan. The chain couples TRBV2 to TRBJ2-3; tentative D call: TRBD1 (6 bases). V was shortened by 8 bases and J by 0 bases, with 9 bases between the two germline ends. The CDR3 consists of 13 residues. Germline V gene lookup returns CDR1 SNHLY and CDR2 FYNNEI. The CDR3 DNA follows: TGTGCCAGCTCAGGGGAAAGCACAGATACGCAGTATTAT. Its protein is CASSGESTDTQYY.

Note on this clonotype: Lacking the conserved final phenylalanine or tryptophan, this CDR3 likely reflects a read error. The chain carries TRBV25-1 and TRBJ2-3, with a weak D call TRBD2 (6 bases). Trimming shortened V by 8 bases and J by 3 bases, and 15 bases separated the two germline ends. CDR1 is MGHDK and CDR2 is SYGVNS in the germline V gene. CDR3 length equals 14 residues. CDR3 protein: CASRGTLRTDTQYL. The CDR3 DNA sequence: TGTGCCAGCCGCGGGACCCTAAGGACAGATACGCAGTATTTA.

To note about this clonotype: A much larger clone lies one base from this, so it may be a read error. This chain uses TRBV20-1 with TRBJ2-1; 7 nucleotides line up with TRBD2. With V trimmed by 0 bases and J by 3 bases, 11 bases remained unmatched. CDR1 and CDR2 from the germline V gene are DFQATT and SNEGSKA (reference sequence). The CDR3 extends over 17 amino acids. The chain's CDR3 is CSARDEDASGSYNEQFF. The CDR3 coding sequence is TGCAGTGCTAGAGATGAAGATGCTAGCGGAAGCTACAATGAGCAGTTCTTC.

This clonotype was seen more than once but under ten times. V usage is TRBV28 and J usage is TRBJ2-5, with D tentatively TRBD2 (5 bases). The germline CDR1 and CDR2 sequences are MDHEN and SYDVKM. V gave up 6 bases and J gave up 2 bases, with 25 bases separating them. CDR3 length equals 18 residues. DNA of the CDR3: TGTGCCAGCAGCCCCGTGGGTTCCGTTCCTAGCTTTCAAGAGACCCAGTACTTC. This encodes CASSPVGSVPSFQETQYF.

A remark on this clonotype: A read error may explain this, as a much larger clone is one base away. Here the CDR3 reads CASSYSREYYEQYF. DNA for the CDR3: TGTGCCAGCAGTTACTCCAGGGAGTACTACGAGCAGTACTTC. The genes are TRBV6-2 or TRBV6-3 and TRBJ2-7; D could derive from TRBD1 or TRBD2 (5 bases each). CDR1 and CDR2 from the germline V gene are MNHEY and SVGEGT. This CDR3 comprises 14 residues. The V end lost 0 bases, the J end lost 3 bases, and 9 bases lay between the germline ends.

This clonotype was counted a few times. The chain is built from TRBV14 and TRBJ2-1; the D gene is possibly TRBD2 (6 bases). The V gene lost 1 base and the J gene lost 6 bases, with 10 bases spanning the gap. CDR3 size: 14 residues. In germline, CDR1 is SGHDN, CDR2 FVKESK. This CDR3 reads CASSQASGVNEQFF. DNA for the CDR3: TGTGCCAGCAGCCAAGCCTCGGGGGTCAATGAGCAGTTCTTC.

The rearrangement links TRBV5-1 to TRBJ1-1; 10 bases are shared with TRBD1. Germline CDR1 and CDR2: SGHRS and YFSETQ. This CDR3 contains 15 residues. Losses at the gene ends were 0 bases for V and 5 bases for J; bases not matched to a gene: 4. DNA for the CDR3: TGCGCCAGCAGCTTGGGGGACAGGGGTGGGACTGAAGCTTTCTTT. Its protein is CASSLGDRGGTEAFF.